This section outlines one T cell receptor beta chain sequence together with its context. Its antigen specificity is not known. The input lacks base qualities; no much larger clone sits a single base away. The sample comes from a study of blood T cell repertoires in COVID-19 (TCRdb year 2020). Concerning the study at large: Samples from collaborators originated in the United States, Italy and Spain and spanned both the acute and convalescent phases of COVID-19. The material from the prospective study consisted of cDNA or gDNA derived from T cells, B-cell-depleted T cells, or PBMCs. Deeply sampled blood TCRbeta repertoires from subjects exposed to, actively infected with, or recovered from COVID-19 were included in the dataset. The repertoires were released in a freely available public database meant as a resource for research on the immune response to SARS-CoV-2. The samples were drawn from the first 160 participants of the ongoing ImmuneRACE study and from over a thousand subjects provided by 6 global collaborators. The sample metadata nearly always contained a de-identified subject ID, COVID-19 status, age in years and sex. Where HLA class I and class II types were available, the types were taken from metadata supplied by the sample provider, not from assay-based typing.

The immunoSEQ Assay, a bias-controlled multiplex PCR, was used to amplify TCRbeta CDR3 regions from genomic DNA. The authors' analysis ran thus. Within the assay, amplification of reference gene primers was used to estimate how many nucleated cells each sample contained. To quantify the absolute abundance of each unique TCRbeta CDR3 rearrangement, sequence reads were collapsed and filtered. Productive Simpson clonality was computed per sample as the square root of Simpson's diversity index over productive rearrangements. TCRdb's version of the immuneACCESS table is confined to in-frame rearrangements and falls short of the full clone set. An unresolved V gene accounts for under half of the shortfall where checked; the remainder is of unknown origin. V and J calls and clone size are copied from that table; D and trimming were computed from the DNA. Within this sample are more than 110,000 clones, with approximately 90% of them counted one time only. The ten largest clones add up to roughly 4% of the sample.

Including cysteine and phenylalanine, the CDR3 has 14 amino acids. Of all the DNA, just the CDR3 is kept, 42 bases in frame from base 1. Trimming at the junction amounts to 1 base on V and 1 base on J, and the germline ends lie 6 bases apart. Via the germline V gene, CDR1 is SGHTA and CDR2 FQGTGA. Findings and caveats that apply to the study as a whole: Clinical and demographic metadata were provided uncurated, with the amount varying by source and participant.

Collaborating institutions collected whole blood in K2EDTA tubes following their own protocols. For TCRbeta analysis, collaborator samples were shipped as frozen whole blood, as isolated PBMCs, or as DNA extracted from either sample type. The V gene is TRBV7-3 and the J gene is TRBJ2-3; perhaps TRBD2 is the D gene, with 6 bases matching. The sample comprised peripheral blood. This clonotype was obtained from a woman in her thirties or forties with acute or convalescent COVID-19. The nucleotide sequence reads TGTGCCAGCAGCTTAAGCGGGGGCACAGATACGCAGTATTTT. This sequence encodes CASSLSGGTDTQYF.